This TCR beta chain was identified in a study of tumor-infiltrating lymphocytes in oesophageal squamous cell carcinoma. The CDR3 loop spans 16 amino acids. Trimming cost V 0 bases and J 1 base, with 15 bases left between them. CDR1 is DFQATT, CDR2 SNEGSKA, per germline (reference sequence). TCRdb itself ran the PCR reads through MiXCR, one entry per CDR3 protein. The table lists about 22,000 distinct CDR3 sequences, 36% of them singletons. The chain couples TRBV20-1 to TRBJ1-2; no definite D call. The receptor comes from a male donor with esophageal squamous cell carcinoma. Sequencing was performed on esophageal tumor tissue. The CDR3 nucleotides are TGCAGTGCTAGAGATTCGAGAAGCCCTGTTAACTATGGCTACACCTTC. It codes for CSARDSRSPVNYGYTF.